This T cell receptor beta chain was sequenced during a study of neurological immune-mediated disorders. The CDR3 loop spans 15 amino acids. The ends lost 5 bases at V and 2 bases at J; junction bases unmatched: 5. Germline V gene sequence: CDR1 LGHNA, CDR2 YNFKEQ. The method for making cDNA was 5'RACE, and it used 10-nucleotide random UMIs. TCRdb independently ran MiXCR on the 5' RACE reads; one entry per CDR3 protein. The sample consists of roughly 62,000 distinct CDR3 sequences, roughly 10% of them appearing once. This clonotype was seen many times. A total of 2 million PBMCs stored at -80 degrees C provided the unsorted libraries.

J is TRBJ2-5 and V is TRBV4-2, with 10 bases lining up with TRBD2. Source material: PBMCs. The receptor's source is a man aged 60 to 75 in good health. The CDR3 reads CASSLSGGVQETQYF. The CDR3 nucleotides read TGTGCCAGCAGCTTAAGCGGGGGGGTTCAAGAGACCCAGTACTTC.